These T cell receptor beta chains were read from a single sample in a study of CD8+CD57+ T cells in acquired aplastic anemia. TCRdb reprocessed the reads with MiXCR, giving one entry per CDR3 protein. This sample has about 200,000 distinct CDR3 sequences; roughly 53% occur once, and the top ten carry roughly 21%. Input material: sorted CD4+, CD8+, or CD8+CD57+ T cells (not recorded which) from PBMCs. The receptors shown here come from a human donor with aplastic anemia. Both conserved end residues are part of each CDR3. D genes are given only for firm matches. Size tells how often a clone was seen (once, few, many) or the class of an expanded clone, and some rows leave it out.

d_gene: -; j_gene: TRBJ1-6; v_gene: TRBV4-2; abundance: -; len: 16; CDR3aa: CASGQSEVGRSSPLHF; CDR3nt: TGTGCCAGCGGCCAATCCGAGGTAGGGCGTTCTTCACCCCTCCACTTT
d_gene: -; j_gene: TRBJ2-7; v_gene: TRBV7-9; abundance: -; len: 15; CDR3aa: CASSLGRPRLYEQYF; CDR3nt: TGTGCCAGCAGCTTAGGGCGGCCGAGACTCTACGAGCAGTACTTC
d_gene: TRBD1; j_gene: TRBJ2-5; v_gene: TRBV2; abundance: few; len: 15; CDR3aa: CASRLGTGGLETQYF; CDR3nt: TGTGCCAGCAGACTCGGGACAGGGGGCCTTGAGACCCAGTACTTC
d_gene: TRBD2; j_gene: TRBJ2-2; v_gene: TRBV5-1; abundance: many; len: 16; CDR3aa: CASSPLAGANTGELFF; CDR3nt: TGCGCCAGCAGTCCCCTAGCGGGGGCGAACACCGGGGAGCTGTTTTTT
d_gene: TRBD1; j_gene: TRBJ2-7; v_gene: TRBV12-3/TRBV12-4; abundance: many; len: 15; CDR3aa: CASSLPGQGSDEQYF; CDR3nt: TGTGCCAGCAGTTTACCGGGACAGGGTTCGGACGAGCAGTACTTC
d_gene: -; j_gene: TRBJ2-7; v_gene: TRBV10-2; abundance: many; len: 13; CDR3aa: CASRAGDAYEQYF; CDR3nt: TGCGCCAGCAGAGCAGGAGACGCCTACGAGCAGTACTTC
d_gene: -; j_gene: TRBJ1-2; v_gene: TRBV19; abundance: -; len: 14; CDR3aa: CASRTGDIVGGYTF; CDR3nt: TGTGCCAGTAGGACGGGGGACATCGTAGGTGGCTACACCTTC
d_gene: -; j_gene: TRBJ2-2; v_gene: TRBV19; abundance: -; len: 14; CDR3aa: CASSFTSFTGELFF; CDR3nt: TGTGCCAGTAGTTTCACCTCGTTCACCGGGGAGCTGTTTTTT
d_gene: TRBD2; j_gene: TRBJ2-2; v_gene: TRBV5-1; abundance: many; len: 17; CDR3aa: CASRAGTSGERTGELFF; CDR3nt: TGCGCCAGCAGGGCCGGGACTAGCGGGGAAAGAACCGGGGAGCTGTTTTTT
d_gene: TRBD1; j_gene: TRBJ2-7; v_gene: TRBV24-1; abundance: -; len: 17; CDR3aa: CATSDLGPGQGGVEQYF; CDR3nt: TGTGCCACCAGTGATTTGGGACCGGGACAGGGGGGCGTCGAGCAGTACTTC
d_gene: TRBD1; j_gene: TRBJ1-2; v_gene: TRBV11-2; abundance: -; len: 13; CDR3aa: CASSVTGAHGYTF; CDR3nt: TGTGCCAGCAGCGTTACAGGGGCTCACGGCTACACCTTC
d_gene: -; j_gene: TRBJ2-7; v_gene: TRBV25-1; abundance: -; len: 12; CDR3aa: CASSESPGKQYF; CDR3nt: TGTGCCAGCAGTGAATCTCCCGGAAAGCAGTACTTC
d_gene: TRBD1; j_gene: TRBJ1-2; v_gene: TRBV20-1; abundance: many; len: 14; CDR3aa: CSAAGQGGVEGYTF; CDR3nt: TGCAGTGCAGCGGGACAGGGGGGCGTGGAAGGCTACACCTTC
d_gene: -; j_gene: TRBJ2-7; v_gene: TRBV19; abundance: -; len: 16; CDR3aa: CASSIGPYLKDYEQYF; CDR3nt: TGTGCCAGTAGTATAGGGCCTTACTTAAAAGACTACGAGCAGTACTTC
d_gene: -; j_gene: TRBJ1-6; v_gene: TRBV20-1; abundance: once; len: 14; CDR3aa: CSVLGAEPNSPLHF; CDR3nt: TGCAGTGTTTTAGGGGCGGAACCCAATTCACCCCTCCACTTT
d_gene: -; j_gene: TRBJ2-2; v_gene: TRBV27; abundance: -; len: 18; CDR3aa: CASSLSHRRASNTGELFF; CDR3nt: TGTGCCAGCAGTTTAAGCCACCGGCGGGCTTCGAACACCGGGGAGCTGTTTTTT
d_gene: -; j_gene: TRBJ2-3; v_gene: TRBV10-1; abundance: many; len: 13; CDR3aa: CASGGASTDTQYF; CDR3nt: TGCGCCAGCGGGGGCGCTAGCACAGATACGCAGTATTTT
d_gene: -; j_gene: TRBJ1-3; v_gene: TRBV7-2; abundance: -; len: 15; CDR3aa: CASSLATGSGNTIYF; CDR3nt: TGTGCCAGCAGCTTGGCAACAGGGTCTGGAAACACCATATATTTT
d_gene: TRBD1; j_gene: TRBJ1-2; v_gene: TRBV20-1; abundance: -; len: 14; CDR3aa: CSASEDREPYGYTF; CDR3nt: TGCAGTGCTAGCGAAGACAGGGAACCGTATGGCTACACCTTC
d_gene: -; j_gene: TRBJ1-6; v_gene: TRBV3-1; abundance: many; len: 15; CDR3aa: CASSQGQGRNSPLHF; CDR3nt: TGTGCCAGCAGCCAAGGTCAGGGTAGGAATTCACCCCTCCACTTT
d_gene: TRBD1; j_gene: TRBJ1-2; v_gene: TRBV15; abundance: few; len: 15; CDR3aa: CATSRGTGVVYGYTF; CDR3nt: TGTGCCACCAGCAGGGGGACAGGGGTGGTCTATGGCTACACCTTC
d_gene: TRBD1; j_gene: TRBJ2-7; v_gene: TRBV19; abundance: few; len: 15; CDR3aa: CASSIGTGRSYEQYF; CDR3nt: TGTGCCAGTAGTATCGGGACAGGGCGTTCCTACGAGCAGTACTTC
d_gene: TRBD1; j_gene: TRBJ1-4; v_gene: TRBV3-1; abundance: few; len: 16; CDR3aa: CASSLRGTGAREKLFF; CDR3nt: TGTGCCAGCAGCTTGAGGGGGACAGGGGCTCGTGAAAAACTGTTTTTT
d_gene: TRBD1; j_gene: TRBJ1-6; v_gene: TRBV12-3/TRBV12-4; abundance: few; len: 12; CDR3aa: CASTDRDSPLHF; CDR3nt: TGTGCCAGCACCGACAGGGATTCACCCCTCCACTTT
d_gene: -; j_gene: TRBJ2-5; v_gene: TRBV10-3; abundance: -; len: 16; CDR3aa: CAISELQGRGRETQYF; CDR3nt: TGTGCCATCAGTGAGCTCCAGGGCAGGGGACGAGAGACCCAGTACTTC
d_gene: -; j_gene: TRBJ1-1; v_gene: TRBV7-9; abundance: many; len: 13; CDR3aa: CASSLGWGTEAFF; CDR3nt: TGTGCCAGCAGCTTAGGGTGGGGCACTGAAGCTTTCTTT
d_gene: TRBD1; j_gene: TRBJ2-3; v_gene: TRBV24-1; abundance: -; len: 17; CDR3aa: CATSERQGRTYTDTQYF; CDR3nt: TGTGCCACCAGTGAAAGACAGGGGCGAACGTACACAGATACGCAGTATTTT
d_gene: -; j_gene: TRBJ2-7; v_gene: TRBV2; abundance: many; len: 13; CDR3aa: CASSAVSPYEQYF; CDR3nt: TGTGCCAGCAGTGCGGTCTCTCCTTACGAGCAGTACTTC
d_gene: -; j_gene: TRBJ2-3; v_gene: TRBV29-1; abundance: -; len: 14; CDR3aa: CSVGTPHGADTQYF; CDR3nt: TGCAGCGTTGGGACACCTCATGGCGCAGATACGCAGTATTTT
d_gene: -; j_gene: TRBJ2-2; v_gene: TRBV2; abundance: many; len: 14; CDR3aa: CASSEQGNTGELFF; CDR3nt: TGTGCCAGCAGTGAACAGGGGAACACCGGGGAGCTGTTTTTT
d_gene: TRBD1; j_gene: TRBJ1-2; v_gene: TRBV2; abundance: many; len: 15; CDR3aa: CASRRPGQGAYGYTF; CDR3nt: TGTGCCAGCAGGAGACCGGGACAGGGGGCCTATGGCTACACCTTC
d_gene: -; j_gene: TRBJ1-1; v_gene: TRBV10-3; abundance: -; len: 12; CDR3aa: CAFMGAGTEAFF; CDR3nt: TGTGCCTTCATGGGGGCAGGAACTGAAGCTTTCTTT
d_gene: -; j_gene: TRBJ1-1; v_gene: TRBV5-1; abundance: many; len: 15; CDR3aa: CASSSDGGDGTEAFF; CDR3nt: TGCGCCAGCAGCTCGGACGGGGGGGATGGCACTGAAGCTTTCTTT
d_gene: -; j_gene: TRBJ2-5; v_gene: TRBV20-1; abundance: many; len: 13; CDR3aa: CSATIDYQETQYF; CDR3nt: TGCAGTGCTACAATCGACTACCAAGAGACCCAGTACTTC
d_gene: -; j_gene: TRBJ1-5; v_gene: TRBV7-9; abundance: many; len: 16; CDR3aa: CASSPLISLSNQPQHF; CDR3nt: TGTGCCAGCAGCCCGCTGATTTCTTTGAGCAATCAGCCCCAGCATTTT
d_gene: TRBD1; j_gene: TRBJ2-5; v_gene: TRBV12-3/TRBV12-4; abundance: many; len: 14; CDR3aa: CASSGNRGIETQYF; CDR3nt: TGTGCCAGCAGTGGGAACAGGGGAATTGAGACCCAGTACTTC
d_gene: -; j_gene: TRBJ1-6; v_gene: TRBV2; abundance: -; len: 15; CDR3aa: CASSEGTPANSPLHF; CDR3nt: TGTGCCAGCAGTGAAGGGACACCGGCCAATTCACCCCTCCACTTT
d_gene: TRBD1; j_gene: TRBJ1-2; v_gene: TRBV25-1; abundance: -; len: 13; CDR3aa: CASSVTGLYGYTF; CDR3nt: TGTGCCAGCAGTGTGACAGGGTTGTATGGCTACACCTTC
d_gene: -; j_gene: TRBJ1-1; v_gene: TRBV19; abundance: -; len: 17; CDR3aa: CASSIAGPTGTNTEAFF; CDR3nt: TGTGCCAGTAGTATAGCAGGGCCCACAGGGACGAACACTGAAGCTTTCTTT
d_gene: TRBD1; j_gene: TRBJ1-5; v_gene: TRBV19; abundance: -; len: 15; CDR3aa: CASSYVTGTSQPQHF; CDR3nt: TGTGCCAGTAGTTATGTGACAGGGACGTCTCAGCCCCAGCATTTT
d_gene: -; j_gene: TRBJ1-5; v_gene: TRBV24-1; abundance: -; len: 15; CDR3aa: CATSDPGHLNQPQHF; CDR3nt: TGTGCCACCAGTGACCCGGGACACCTTAATCAGCCCCAGCATTTT
d_gene: -; j_gene: TRBJ1-5; v_gene: TRBV10-3; abundance: few; len: 14; CDR3aa: CAISFDRFDQPQHF; CDR3nt: TGTGCCATCAGTTTCGACAGATTCGATCAGCCCCAGCATTTT
d_gene: TRBD1; j_gene: TRBJ2-5; v_gene: TRBV16; abundance: -; len: 15; CDR3aa: CASSVGTGSLETQYF; CDR3nt: TGTGCCAGTAGTGTCGGGACAGGGTCTTTGGAGACCCAGTACTTC
d_gene: -; j_gene: TRBJ2-3; v_gene: TRBV7-3; abundance: many; len: 14; CDR3aa: CASSLFRFTDTQYF; CDR3nt: TGTGCCAGCAGCTTATTCCGTTTTACAGATACGCAGTATTTT
d_gene: -; j_gene: TRBJ1-1; v_gene: TRBV7-9; abundance: -; len: 13; CDR3aa: CASGYLMNTEAFF; CDR3nt: TGTGCCAGCGGTTACCTAATGAACACTGAAGCTTTCTTT
d_gene: TRBD2; j_gene: TRBJ2-3; v_gene: TRBV19; abundance: -; len: 21; CDR3aa: CASSISGLAGGSRGYTDTQYF; CDR3nt: TGTGCCAGTAGTATCTCCGGACTAGCGGGGGGTTCCCGGGGCTACACAGATACGCAGTATTTT